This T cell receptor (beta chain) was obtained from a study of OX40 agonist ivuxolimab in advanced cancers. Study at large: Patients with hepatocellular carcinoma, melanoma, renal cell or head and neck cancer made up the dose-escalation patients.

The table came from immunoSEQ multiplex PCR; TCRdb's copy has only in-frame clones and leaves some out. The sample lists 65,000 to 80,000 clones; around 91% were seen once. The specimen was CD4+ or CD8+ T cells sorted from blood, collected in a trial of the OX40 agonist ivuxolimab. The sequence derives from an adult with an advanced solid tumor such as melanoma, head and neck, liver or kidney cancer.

Here the CDR3 DNA reads TGTGCCAGCACCCCGGGACTAGCGGGAGAAGAGACCCAGTACTTC. It codes for CASTPGLAGEETQYF. The chain couples TRBV9 to TRBJ2-5, with TRBD2 matching 14 bases. CDR3 length equals 15 residues. Germline V gives CDR1 SGDLS, CDR2 YYNGEE. The trim removed 6 bases at V and 3 bases at J, leaving 4 bases unmatched.